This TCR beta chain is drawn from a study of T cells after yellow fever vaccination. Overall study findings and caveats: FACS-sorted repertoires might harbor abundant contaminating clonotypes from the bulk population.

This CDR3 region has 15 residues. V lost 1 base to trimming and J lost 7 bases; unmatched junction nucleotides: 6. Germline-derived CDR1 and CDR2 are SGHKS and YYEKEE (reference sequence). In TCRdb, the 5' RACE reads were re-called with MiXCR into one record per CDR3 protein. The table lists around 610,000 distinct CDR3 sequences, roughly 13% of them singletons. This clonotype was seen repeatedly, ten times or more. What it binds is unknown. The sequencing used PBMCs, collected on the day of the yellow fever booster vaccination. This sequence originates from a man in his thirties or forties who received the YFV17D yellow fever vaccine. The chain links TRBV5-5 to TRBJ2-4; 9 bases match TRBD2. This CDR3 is CASSLSSGSSNIQYF. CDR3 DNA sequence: TGTGCCAGCAGCTTGAGTAGCGGGAGCTCGAACATTCAGTACTTC. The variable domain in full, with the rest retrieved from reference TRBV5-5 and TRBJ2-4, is DAGVTQSPTHLIKTRGQQVTLRCSPISGHKSVSWYQQVLGQGPQFIFQYYEKEERGRGNFPDRFSARQFPNYSSELNVNALLLGDSALYLCASSLSSGSSNIQYFGAGTRLSVL.